This T cell receptor beta chain was captured by sequencing in a study of cytomegalovirus exposure and HLA in healthy donors (TCRdb year 2017). Background for the entire study: According to an earlier analysis of 550 to 700 of the donors, about 190 million T cells yielded 100 million or so unique TCR beta sequences and 276 Gb of sequence data. Donor age, sex, ethnicity and CMV serostatus were compiled alongside the repertoire data. The number of donors typed differed by locus, with about 629-630 for A, B, C, DRB1 and DQB1, approximately 500 for DQA1, 606 for DPA1, and some 440 for DPB1. The study combined high-throughput TCR immunosequencing, statistical association of individual TCRs with disease status, and machine learning to predict cytomegalovirus infection status. Because of strong linkage in the cohort, four to six DR-DQ haplotypes were treated as single units for association and clustering. An early release covering roughly 600 HLA-typed donors comprised roughly 300 gigabases of sequencing data and about 90 million unique TCR sequences. An earlier analysis of some 500 of the donors used high-throughput TCR beta sequencing to judge whether each TCR beta V gene segment behaved as functional or pseudogenic. To study patterns of TCR occurrence, a later analysis re-analyzed previously published TCR beta repertoires from several hundred donors and added high-resolution HLA genotyping. Rather than drawing on any new phenotypic data, the later analysis identified candidate immune exposures from TCR beta sequences and the way those sequences occurred across donors. Genome-wide SNP genotypes for about 65% of the 666 donors were used in a later genetic analysis, which treated that subset as a discovery cohort. The study used immunosequencing to profile the T cell repertoires of about 670 subjects and linked those repertoires to cytomegalovirus serostatus. Of the approximately 400 genotyped donors, less than 85% were placed in the genetic ancestry cluster associated with self-reported Caucasian donors. The study aimed to test whether signatures of past pathogen exposure could be identified by cataloging public T cell receptors. Besides the first cohort of some 670 subjects, a separate validation cohort made up of roughly 120 different subjects was used. Both class I and class II loci were covered by HLA typing, at four-digit resolution. Among some 400 genotyped donors of the cohort, an average of roughly 230,000 unique TCR beta nucleotide sequences was sequenced per donor, of which about 18% were non-productive. Every repertoire in the discovery cohort had been generated on one and the same sequencing platform. Broader findings and caveats from the paper: While some public TCRs were present in many individuals, most TCR sequences turned up only very rarely across donors. Linkage disequilibrium might explain the correlated functional status among segregating V segments, but an unknown experimental factor could not be excluded. According to a later genetic analysis, donors in an Asian-associated ancestry cluster had fewer N-insertions in productive TCRs than the roughly 660-donor mean. The presence/absence analyses assumed that sequencing depth was roughly uniform across donors, and that assumption may not be true. Cytomegalovirus status was reported to be diagnosed by the classifier with high specificity and sensitivity in both the original and validation cohorts. A total of fewer than 200 TCR beta chains were listed by the study as associated with cytomegalovirus. An association between a missense DCLRE1C variant and V-gene and J-gene trimming of TCR beta chains was found in a later genetic analysis and replicated in an independent cohort. Immune exposure information for the cohort was limited to CMV serostatus. In a later analysis, several top co-occurrence clusters were reported to appear linked to parvovirus B19, influenza, CMV and Epstein-Barr virus. Because counts were too low, more than 15 rarely observed V segments, including chromosome 9 orphons, were left out of the earlier analysis of several hundred of the donors. The cohort was sequenced for TCR beta chains only, and without alpha or paired-chain data the features that could be detected were limited. A further reported finding was that TCR beta sequences accurately predicted the HLA-A and HLA-B alleles for most subjects in the first cohort. Because some donors lacked HLA typing at each locus, the association tests relied only on the typed subset. A later analysis found that most CMV-associated TCR beta chains appeared HLA-restricted, with HLA associations seemingly driven largely by CMV exposure. A group of highly shared sequence variants was considered likely to be a technical artifact of the sequencing pipeline. The authors suggested that the approach could potentially be generalized to other disease states and immunological phenotypes. Strong co-occurrence of HLA alleles, especially DR and DQ, made assigning TCR associations to individual alleles difficult. Compared with equally common non-associated chains, HLA-associated TCR beta chains in a later analysis were more clonally expanded and had lower generation probabilities. At a false discovery rate of 0.05, a later analysis linked 15,000 to 20,000 TCR beta sequences to specific HLA alleles. Three of the identified cytomegalovirus-associated TCR beta chains were confirmed in vitro to be specific for cytomegalovirus antigens. Broadly in line with IMGT annotations, most TCR beta V segments showed up in productive rearrangements about 87% or about 30% of the time in an earlier analysis of several hundred of the donors. A later analysis found that TCR association rates varied across HLA loci, with DRB1 alleles showing the most associated TCRs and HLA-C alleles the fewest.

This clone has just a few counts. Its antigen is still unknown. Nothing much larger sits one base from this clone, and base qualities are not available. In total, roughly 670 healthy bone marrow donors made up the cohort. All cohort members were sampled while nominally healthy, although unrecorded immune exposures were likely present. The donor tested CMV seropositive and was one of the 289 seropositive cohort members. A peripheral blood sample was provided by each donor, and peripheral blood mononuclear cells were used for TCR beta sequencing. The Qiagen DNeasy Blood Extraction Kit was used to extract genomic DNA from the blood cell samples. The library was produced with the immunoSEQ multiplex PCR assay. For the multiplex PCR, a mixture combining 60 forward primers for TCR Vbeta segments and 13 reverse primers for TCR Jbeta segments was used. Amplification of the CDR3 region of rearranged TCR beta genes was performed with a multiplex PCR assay on genomic DNA. The amplified TCR beta libraries were sequenced on the Illumina HiSeq System as 87-base-pair reads. The authors' pipeline ran thus. A later analysis tallied around 87 million unique TCR beta chains across the 550 to 850 repertoires, and approximately 11 million of those chains were shared by two or more donors. To remove PCR and sequencing errors, raw reads were error-corrected and collapsed into unique sequences using a nearest-neighbor algorithm that merged closely related sequences. V, D and J gene segments were assigned by aligning CDR3 sequences to IMGT reference sequences. For a sequence to be retained, a match of at least six nucleotides was required to both a V gene segment and a J gene segment. A rearrangement was called productive if the CDR3 had no stop codons and remained in frame with V and J, and every other rearrangement was called non-productive. CDR3 was defined according to IMGT convention as the region running from the second conserved V-encoded cysteine to the conserved J-encoded phenylalanine. The earlier analysis of 500 to 650 of the donors excluded any sequence lacking an unambiguous match to a single V gene segment. An earlier analysis of several hundred of the donors called V segments functional above 56.7% productive rearrangements and segregating when the between-donor standard deviation exceeded 5%. To diagnose cytomegalovirus status from the catalog of TCR beta chain sequences, a statistical classification framework was built. In a later analysis, TCR nucleotide sequences were compared against IMGT/GENE-DB human TR gene sequences so that V and J genes could be assigned. In a later analysis, CDR3 sequences and most-parsimonious VDJ recombination scenarios were assigned using the TCRdist pipeline. In a later analysis, each TCR beta chain was defined by its CDR3 amino acid sequence together with its V-gene family, and reads without a unique V-gene family were excluded. A later analysis removed several hundred highly shared, low-generation-probability nucleotide sequences to deal with suspected cross-contamination and a sequencing artifact. In a later analysis, a clonal expansion index was calculated for each public chain from normalized within-repertoire ranks of inferred template counts. In a later analysis, generation probabilities were computed using a VDJ recombination model fitted to out-of-frame rearrangements, and the results were checked against IGoR. In a later analysis, TCR-TCR, TCR-HLA and TCR-CMV co-occurrence was scored with hypergeometric tests, and a repertoire-size bias correction was applied to TCR pairs. In a later analysis, false discovery rates were estimated by permuting HLA or CMV assignments 20 times. In a later analysis, co-occurring TCRs were grouped with DBSCAN, and TCRdist sequence similarity was added when clustering was performed within HLA-allele-positive subsets. Repertoires with fewer than 30,000 or more than 120,000 public chains, plus five repertoires with anomalous nucleotide sharing, were excluded from co-occurrence clustering. Entries here come from immuneACCESS through TCRdb and include only in-frame sequences with V and J called. Some clones fail to appear in such tables; in the studies checked, an unresolved V gene covers under half of the shortfall, and the cause of the remainder is unknown. V and J calls and clone size are those listed in that table; D and trimming were worked out from the DNA. The sample table lists around 100,000 clones, almost 85% of them with a count of one. About 5.6% of the sample is in the top ten clones.

Input material: PBMCs. This clonotype was obtained from a woman younger than 35 in good health and CMV-seropositive.

The CDR3 is CASSDGGDSNEQFF. The base sequence is TGTGCCAGCAGTGACGGAGGTGACTCCAATGAGCAGTTCTTC. The V and J genes are TRBV6-4 and TRBJ2-1; the D gene is possibly TRBD2, with 5 bases matching. For CDR1 and CDR2, the germline V gene lists MRHNA and SNTAGT. The CDR3 covers 14 residues, taking in both the cysteine and the phenylalanine. The kept DNA is CDR3 alone, 42 bases in frame from the first base. V drops 2 bases and J drops 6 bases, leaving 11 bases in between.